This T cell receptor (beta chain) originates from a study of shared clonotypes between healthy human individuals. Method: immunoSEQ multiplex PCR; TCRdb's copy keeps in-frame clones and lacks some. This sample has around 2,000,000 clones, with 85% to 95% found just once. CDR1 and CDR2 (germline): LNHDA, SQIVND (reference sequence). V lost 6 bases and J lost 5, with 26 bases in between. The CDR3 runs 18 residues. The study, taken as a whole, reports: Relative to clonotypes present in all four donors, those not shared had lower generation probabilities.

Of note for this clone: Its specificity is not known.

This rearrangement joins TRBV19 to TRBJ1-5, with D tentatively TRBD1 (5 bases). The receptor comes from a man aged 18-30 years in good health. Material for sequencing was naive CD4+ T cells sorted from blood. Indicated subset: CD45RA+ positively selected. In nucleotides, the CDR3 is TGTGCCAGTAGACATCTTCTGGGCGGGACGGAGGTTTATCAGCCCCAGCATTTT. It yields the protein CASRHLLGGTEVYQPQHF. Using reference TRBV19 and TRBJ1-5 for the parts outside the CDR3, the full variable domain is DGGITQSPKYLFRKEGQNVTLSCEQNLNHDAMYWYRQDPGQGLRLIYYSQIVNDFQKGDIAEGYSVSREKKESFPLTVTSAQKNPTAFYLCASRHLLGGTEVYQPQHFGDGTRLSIL.